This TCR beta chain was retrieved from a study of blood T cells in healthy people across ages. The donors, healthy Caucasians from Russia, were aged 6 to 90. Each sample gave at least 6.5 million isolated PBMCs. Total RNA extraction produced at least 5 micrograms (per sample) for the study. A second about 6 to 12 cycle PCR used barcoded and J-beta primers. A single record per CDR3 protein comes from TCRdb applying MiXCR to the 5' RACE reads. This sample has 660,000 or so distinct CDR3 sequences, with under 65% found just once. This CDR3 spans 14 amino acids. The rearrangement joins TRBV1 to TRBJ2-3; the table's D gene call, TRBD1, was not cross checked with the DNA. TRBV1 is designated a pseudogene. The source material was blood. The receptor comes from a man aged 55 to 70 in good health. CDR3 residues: CTTVRGDRTDTQYF. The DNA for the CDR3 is TGCACCACGGTTCGGGGGGACCGCACAGATACGCAGTATTTT.